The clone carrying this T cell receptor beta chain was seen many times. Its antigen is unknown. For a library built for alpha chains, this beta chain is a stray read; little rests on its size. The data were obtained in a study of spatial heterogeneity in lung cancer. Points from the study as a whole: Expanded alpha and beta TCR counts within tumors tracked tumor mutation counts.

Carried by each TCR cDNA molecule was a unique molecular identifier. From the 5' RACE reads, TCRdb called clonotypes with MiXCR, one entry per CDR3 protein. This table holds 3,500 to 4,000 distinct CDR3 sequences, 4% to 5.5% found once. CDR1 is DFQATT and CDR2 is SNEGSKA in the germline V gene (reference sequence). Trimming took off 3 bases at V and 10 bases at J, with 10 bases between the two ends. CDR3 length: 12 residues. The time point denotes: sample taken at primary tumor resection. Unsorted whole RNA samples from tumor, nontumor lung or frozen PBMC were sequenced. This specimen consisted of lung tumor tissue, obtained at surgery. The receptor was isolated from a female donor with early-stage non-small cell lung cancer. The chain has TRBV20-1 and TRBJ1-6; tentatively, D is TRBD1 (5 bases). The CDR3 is CSASIGESPLHF. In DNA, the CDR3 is TGCAGTGCTAGTATAGGGGAGTCACCCCTCCACTTT.